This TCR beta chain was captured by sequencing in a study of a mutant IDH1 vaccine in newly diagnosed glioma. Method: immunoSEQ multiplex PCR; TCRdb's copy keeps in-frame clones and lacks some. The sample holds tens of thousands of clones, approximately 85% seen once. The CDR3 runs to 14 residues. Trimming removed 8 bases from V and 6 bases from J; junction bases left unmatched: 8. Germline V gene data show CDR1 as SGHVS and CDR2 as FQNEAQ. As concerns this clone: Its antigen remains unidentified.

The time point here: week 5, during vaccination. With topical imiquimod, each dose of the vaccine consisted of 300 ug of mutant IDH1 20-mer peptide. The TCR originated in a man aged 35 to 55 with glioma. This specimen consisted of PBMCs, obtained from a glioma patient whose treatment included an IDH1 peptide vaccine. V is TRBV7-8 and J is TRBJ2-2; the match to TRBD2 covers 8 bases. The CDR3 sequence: CASRGSGSPGELFF. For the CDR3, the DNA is TGTGCCAGCCGGGGCAGCGGGAGCCCCGGGGAGCTGTTTTTT.